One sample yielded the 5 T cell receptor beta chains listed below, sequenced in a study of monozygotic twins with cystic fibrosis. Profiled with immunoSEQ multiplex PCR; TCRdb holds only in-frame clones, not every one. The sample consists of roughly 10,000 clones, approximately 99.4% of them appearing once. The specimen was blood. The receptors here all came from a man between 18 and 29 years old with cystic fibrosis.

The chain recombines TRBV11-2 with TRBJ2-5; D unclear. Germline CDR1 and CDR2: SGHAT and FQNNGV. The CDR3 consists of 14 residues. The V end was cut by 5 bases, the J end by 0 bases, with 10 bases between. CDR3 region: CASSPRIHQETQYF. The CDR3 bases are TGTGCCAGCAGCCCTCGGATCCACCAAGAGACCCAGTACTTC. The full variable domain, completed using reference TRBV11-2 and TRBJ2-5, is EAGVAQSPRYKIIEKRQSVAFWCNPISGHATLYWYQQILGQGPKLLIQFQNNGVVDDSQLPKDRFSAERLKGVDSTLKIQPAKLEDSAVYLCASSPRIHQETQYFGPGTRLLVL.

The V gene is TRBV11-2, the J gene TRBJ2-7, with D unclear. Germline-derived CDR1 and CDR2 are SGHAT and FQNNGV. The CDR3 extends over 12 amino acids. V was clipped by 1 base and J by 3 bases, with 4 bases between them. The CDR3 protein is CASSLGRYEQYF. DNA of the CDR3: TGTGCCAGCAGCTTAGGCCGCTACGAGCAGTACTTC.

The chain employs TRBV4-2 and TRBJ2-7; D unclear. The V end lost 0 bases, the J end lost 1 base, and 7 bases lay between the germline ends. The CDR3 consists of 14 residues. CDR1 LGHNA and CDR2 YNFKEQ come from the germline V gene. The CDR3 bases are TGTGCCAGCAGCCAAGAGTCGTTTTCCTACGAGCAGTACTTC. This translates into CASSQESFSYEQYF.

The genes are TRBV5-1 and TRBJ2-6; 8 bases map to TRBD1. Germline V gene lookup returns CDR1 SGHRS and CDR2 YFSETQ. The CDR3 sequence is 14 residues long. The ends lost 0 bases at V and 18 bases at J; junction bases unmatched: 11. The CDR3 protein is CASSLARGQGPGTF. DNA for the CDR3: TGCGCCAGCAGCTTGGCCCGTGGACAGGGCCCTGGGACTTTC.

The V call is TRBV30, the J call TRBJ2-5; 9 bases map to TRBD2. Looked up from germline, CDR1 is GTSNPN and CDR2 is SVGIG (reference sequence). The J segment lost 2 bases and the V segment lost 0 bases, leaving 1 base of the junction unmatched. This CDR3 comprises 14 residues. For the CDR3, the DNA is TGTGCCTGGAGTGTTAGCGGGGGACAAGAGACCCAGTACTTC. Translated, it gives CAWSVSGGQETQYF. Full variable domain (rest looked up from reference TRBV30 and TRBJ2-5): SQTIHQWPATLVQPVGSPLSLECTVEGTSNPNLYWYRQAAGRGLQLLFYSVGIGQISSEVPQNLSASRPQDRQFILSSKKLLLSDSGFYLCAWSVSGGQETQYFGPGTRLLVL.